What follows are 21 T cell receptor beta chains derived from one specimen sequenced in a study of T cells in Graves' hyperthyroidism and ophthalmopathy. TCR beta CDR3 regions were amplified from RNA transcripts. TCR CDR3 regions were first amplified by RT-PCR with HTBI primers. In TCRdb, the multiplex PCR reads were re-called with MiXCR into one record per CDR3 protein. The sample contains over 500,000 distinct CDR3 sequences, more than 15% of which appear only once. The sample was blood. Receptors were obtained from a woman aged 30 to 39 with Graves' ophthalmopathy.

V gene TRBV29-1 combines with J gene TRBJ2-1, with TRBD2 identical over 11 bases. V was clipped by 7 bases and J by 8 bases; unmatched bases: 10. CDR3 length: 14 residues. The germline V gene has CDR1 SQVTM and CDR2 ANQGSEA. CDR3 amino acids: CSESRLAGGDEQFF. CDR3 in DNA: TGCAGCGAATCGCGGCTAGCGGGAGGTGATGAGCAGTTCTTC.

This clonotype has a single count. One base away lies a much larger clone, so this may be a sequencing read error. The rearrangement joins TRBV10-3 to TRBJ2-3, with TRBD1 identical over 10 bases. V gave up 11 bases and J gave up 9 bases; unmatched junction bases: 14. The CDR3 covers 14 residues. CDR1 and CDR2 from the germline V gene are ENHRY and SYGVKD. The DNA for the CDR3 is TGTGCCGCCATTGGGGGACAGGGGAGCGAGACGCAGTATTTT. Protein product: CAAIGGQGSETQYF.

This clonotype was observed many times. The chain joins TRBV3-1 to TRBJ2-7; TRBD2 agrees at 8 bases. Trimming took 2 bases from V and 2 from J; bases not matched to a gene: 5. The CDR3 runs to 15 residues. The germline V gene has CDR1 LGHDT and CDR2 YNNKEL (reference sequence). The CDR3 coding sequence is TGTGCCAGCAGCCAATGGAGTAGCGGGGCCTACGAGCAGTACTTC. Translated, it gives CASSQWSSGAYEQYF.

In its sample, this clonotype was seen many times. This chain uses TRBV30 with TRBJ2-1; weak D call: TRBD2 (6 bases). Germline assignment: CDR1 GTSNPN and CDR2 SVGIG (reference sequence). CDR3 length: 13 amino acids. V lost 8 bases, J lost 3 bases, and 14 bases lay in between. DNA for the CDR3: TGTGCCCGTCGGGAGCGGAGCTACAATGAGCAGTTCTTC. It encodes CARRERSYNEQFF.

This clonotype was detected many times. This sequence joins TRBV7-2 and TRBJ2-5; TRBD1 agrees at 8 bases. Looked up from germline, CDR1 is SGHTA and CDR2 is FQGNSA. CDR3 length: 15 residues. Trimming removed 1 base from V and 1 base from J; junction bases left unmatched: 2. Here the CDR3 reads CASSLVQGAQETQYF. CDR3 DNA: TGTGCCAGCAGCTTAGTGCAGGGGGCCCAAGAGACCCAGTACTTC. Drawing the rest from reference TRBV7-2 and TRBJ2-5, the complete variable domain is GAGVSQSPSNKVTEKGKDVELRCDPISGHTALYWYRQSLGQGLEFLIYFQGNSAPDKSGLPSDRFSAERTGGSVSTLTIQRTQQEDSAVYLCASSLVQGAQETQYFGPGTRLLVL.

The sample holds many counts of this clonotype. The chain combines TRBV7-3 with TRBJ1-1; D is undetermined. Germline assignment: CDR1 SGHTA and CDR2 FQGTGA. Deletions cut 3 bases from V and 3 bases from J, with 8 bases between. The CDR3 runs 13 residues. DNA of the CDR3: TGTGCCAGCAGCTTGGGGTTGGACACTGAAGCTTTCTTT. It encodes CASSLGLDTEAFF.

This clonotype was observed many times. The chain joins TRBV6-1 to TRBJ2-7; D call uncertain. Trimming removed 9 bases from V and 4 bases from J, with 16 bases in between. The CDR3 totals 13 residues. CDR1 and CDR2 (germline): MNHNS, SASEGT. The CDR3 region is CASLKQGSYEQYF. In nucleotides, the CDR3 is TGTGCCAGTCTCAAGCAAGGCTCATACGAGCAGTACTTC.

A few counts support this clonotype. The J gene is TRBJ2-5, the V gene TRBV27; 7 nucleotides line up with TRBD1. The V and J ends lost 9 bases and 9 bases, in that order; junction bases with no gene match: 13. The CDR3 sequence is 13 residues long. Per the germline V gene, CDR1 is MNHEY and CDR2 is SMNVEV (reference sequence). CDR3 DNA: TGTGCCAGTCGAACTGGGACAGCCCGCTCCCAGTACTTC. Its translation is CASRTGTARSQYF.

This clonotype has a count of ten or more. The V gene is TRBV12-3 or TRBV12-4, the J gene TRBJ2-7; no definite D call. V lost 5 bases, J lost 7 bases, and 9 bases lay in between. The CDR3 has 11 residues. In nucleotides, the CDR3 is TGTGCCAGCAGTCTTACATGGGAGCAGTACTTC. As protein: CASSLTWEQYF.

This clonotype showed up many times. The rearrangement links TRBV28 to TRBJ1-4, with 8 positions matching TRBD1. V shed 7 bases and J 8 bases; nucleotides not matched to a gene: 6. Germline CDR1 reads MDHEN; CDR2 reads SYDVKM. This CDR3 region has 13 residues. CDR3 sequence (DNA): TGTGCCAGCAATCCCAGGGGGCGCGAAAAACTGTTTTTT. Amino acid sequence: CASNPRGREKLFF. The full variable domain, its missing parts supplied by reference TRBV28 and TRBJ1-4, is DVKVTQSSRYLVKRTGEKVFLECVQDMDHENMFWYRQDPGLGLRLIYFSYDVKMKEKGDIPEGYSVSREKKERFSLILESASTNQTSMYLCASNPRGREKLFFGSGTQLSVL.

This chain links TRBV4-3 with TRBJ2-3, with D perhaps given as TRBD1 or TRBD2 (5 bases each). This CDR3 contains 14 residues. V was trimmed by 5 bases and J by 6 bases, leaving 15 bases between them. The germline gives CDR1 LGHNA, CDR2 YSLEER. The CDR3 here is CASSDRDPVDTQYF. For the CDR3, the DNA is TGCGCCAGCAGCGACCGGGACCCCGTGGATACGCAGTATTTT.

This clonotype has just a few counts. The chain recombines TRBV7-8 with TRBJ2-7; 11 bases agree with TRBD1. The J segment lost 7 bases and the V segment lost 5 bases, leaving 16 bases of the junction unmatched. This CDR3 has 17 residues. CDR1 SGHVS and CDR2 FQNEAQ come from the germline V gene. This chain's CDR3 is CASSPPESWDRGSEQYF. The CDR3 DNA sequence: TGTGCCAGCAGCCCCCCCGAAAGTTGGGACAGGGGGAGTGAGCAGTACTTC.

J is TRBJ2-3 and V is TRBV4-3, with D tentatively TRBD2 (7 bases). The V gene lost 4 bases and the J gene lost 2 bases, with 13 bases spanning the gap. Germline assignment: CDR1 LGHNA and CDR2 YSLEER. The length of the CDR3 is 15 residues. CDR3 amino acids: CASSRGRGTTDTQYF. In nucleotides, the CDR3 is TGCGCCAGCAGCCGGGGGAGGGGGACCACAGATACGCAGTATTTT.

This clonotype has a count of ten or more. The genes are TRBV28 and TRBJ2-7, with 11 nucleotides matching TRBD2. Germline trimming cut 0 bases from V and 4 bases from J; bases unmatched to any gene: 8. This CDR3 is 17 amino acids long. Germline V CDR1 and CDR2: MDHEN, SYDVKM. In DNA form, the CDR3 reads TGTGCCAGCAGTTTATGGGTCTCACTAGCGGGAGAGTACGAGCAGTACTTC. It translates to CASSLWVSLAGEYEQYF.

This clonotype was counted at least ten times. This chain's CDR3 is CASSHYEETQYF. As DNA, the CDR3 is TGTGCCAGCAGCCATTATGAGGAGACCCAGTACTTC. V is TRBV3-1 and J is TRBJ2-5, with D uncertain. Trimming stripped 3 bases from V and 5 bases from J, with 7 bases between. The germline CDR1 and CDR2 sequences are LGHDT and YNNKEL (reference sequence). The CDR3 has 12 amino acids.

This clonotype showed up many times. The chain joins TRBV28 to TRBJ2-7; a possible D gene is TRBD1 (6 bases). Germline CDR1 reads MDHEN; CDR2 reads SYDVKM. Trimming shortened V by 6 bases and J by 3 bases, and 9 bases separated the two germline ends. This CDR3 is built from 12 residues. The CDR3 DNA reads as TGTGCCAGCAGGTCGACAGGCTACGAGCAGTACTTC. Its protein product is CASRSTGYEQYF. Complete variable domain (other parts from reference TRBV28 and TRBJ2-7): DVKVTQSSRYLVKRTGEKVFLECVQDMDHENMFWYRQDPGLGLRLIYFSYDVKMKEKGDIPEGYSVSREKKERFSLILESASTNQTSMYLCASRSTGYEQYFGPGTRLTVT.

This clonotype occurred a few times. This chain joins TRBV25-1 and TRBJ2-5; TRBD1 matches at 8 bases. This CDR3 is 14 amino acids long. Germline CDR1 MGHDK, CDR2 SYGVNS. After removal of 1 base from V and 4 bases from J, the junction contained 2 bases not matched to a gene. CDR3 sequence reads: CASSELTGVETQYF. Written as DNA, the CDR3 is TGTGCCAGCAGTGAATTGACAGGGGTAGAGACCCAGTACTTC.

This clonotype was detected only a few times. The rearrangement joins TRBV6-1 to TRBJ2-1; 10 bases are a match to TRBD2. Trimming took 7 bases from V and 4 from J; bases not matched to a gene: 4. Germline CDR1 MNHNS, CDR2 SASEGT. The CDR3 sequence is 14 residues long. CDR3 region: CASIRTSGYNEQFF. The CDR3 bases are TGTGCCAGCATTCGGACTAGCGGATACAATGAGCAGTTCTTC.

This clonotype was picked up many times. This chain uses TRBV12-3 or TRBV12-4 with TRBJ1-6; D is uncertain. Trimming shortened V by 4 bases and J by 14 bases, and 24 bases separated the two germline ends. CDR3 length: 16 residues. The CDR3 region is CASSSRGPPNISSLHF. DNA of the CDR3: TGTGCCAGCAGTTCCCGAGGACCGCCTAATATCTCTTCCCTCCACTTT.

This clonotype was counted a single time. A much more abundant neighbour one base away suggests this may be a read error. The chain recombines TRBV2 with TRBJ2-1, with no clear D. CDR1 SNHLY and CDR2 FYNNEI come from the germline V gene. This CDR3 has 13 residues. V dropped 10 bases and J dropped 4 bases, with 14 bases sitting between them. In DNA, the CDR3 is TGTGCCATTGTTGTGGGGATATACAATGAGCAGTTCTTC. It codes for CAIVVGIYNEQFF.

Only a few counts were recorded for this clonotype. The chain links TRBV30 to TRBJ1-6; no clear D. The germline gives CDR1 GTSNPN, CDR2 SVGIG (reference sequence). The CDR3 runs 13 residues. Trimming pared 0 bases from V and 8 bases from J, leaving 8 bases between. Here the CDR3 DNA reads TGTGCCTGGAGTGTATCCCTAGATTCACCCCTCCACTTT. Its translation: CAWSVSLDSPLHF.